This passage covers 3 T cell receptor beta chains from one sample sequenced in a study of T cell changes during pregnancy in multiple sclerosis. Data came from immunoSEQ multiplex PCR; TCRdb stores just in-frame clones and leaves some out. The sample has some 60,000 clones; around nine tenths are singletons. The starting material was peripheral blood, obtained in the third trimester of pregnancy. These receptors all stem from a female donor in good health, enrolled as a control in a pregnancy study.

The rearrangement uses TRBV7-2 and TRBJ2-3; D possibly corresponds to TRBD2 (6 bases). Trimming cost V 1 base and J 2 bases, with 13 bases left between them. The germline CDR1 and CDR2 sequences are SGHTA and FQGNSA. CDR3 length: 16 amino acids. The CDR3 sequence is CASSLEGSGYTDTQYF. The CDR3 DNA follows: TGTGCCAGCAGCTTAGAGGGTAGCGGTTACACAGATACGCAGTATTTT.

The J gene is TRBJ1-2, the V gene TRBV19; D uncertain. CDR1 is LNHDA, CDR2 SQIVND, per germline (reference sequence). V was trimmed by 2 bases and J by 0 bases, leaving 7 bases between them. CDR3 length: 14 residues. The CDR3 is CASSISRTNYGYTF. Written as DNA, the CDR3 is TGTGCCAGTAGTATATCCAGAACTAACTATGGCTACACCTTC.

This chain links TRBV12-5 with TRBJ2-3; 8 positions match TRBD1. The CDR3 spans 17 residues. J gave up 0 bases and V 3 bases, and 8 bases lay outside the gene matches. Germline values: CDR1 LGHNT, CDR2 FRNRAP. The CDR3 nucleotides read TGTGCTAGTGGTTTACCCCTCGGACAGGGTAGCACAGATACGCAGTATTTT. Its protein is CASGLPLGQGSTDTQYF.